This T cell receptor beta chain was captured by sequencing in a study of cytomegalovirus exposure and HLA in healthy donors. 13 Jbeta primers and 60 Vbeta primers were used for the PCR. Sequencing was performed with immunoSEQ multiplex PCR; in TCRdb, only in-frame clones are kept and a portion is missing. This table has some 200,000 clones, over 65% appearing once. The CDR3 runs to 15 residues. Trimming removed 4 bases from V and 0 bases from J, with 13 bases in between. CDR1 and CDR2 (germline): SGDLS, YYNGEE. The sample comprised PBMCs. This sequence was found in a man between 18 and 29 years old in good health and CMV-seronegative. The chain is built from TRBV9 and TRBJ1-2; D possibly corresponds to TRBD1 (5 bases). The CDR3 here is CASSPRTTPNYGYTF. The CDR3 DNA reads as TGTGCCAGCAGCCCGAGGACAACCCCTAACTATGGCTACACCTTC.